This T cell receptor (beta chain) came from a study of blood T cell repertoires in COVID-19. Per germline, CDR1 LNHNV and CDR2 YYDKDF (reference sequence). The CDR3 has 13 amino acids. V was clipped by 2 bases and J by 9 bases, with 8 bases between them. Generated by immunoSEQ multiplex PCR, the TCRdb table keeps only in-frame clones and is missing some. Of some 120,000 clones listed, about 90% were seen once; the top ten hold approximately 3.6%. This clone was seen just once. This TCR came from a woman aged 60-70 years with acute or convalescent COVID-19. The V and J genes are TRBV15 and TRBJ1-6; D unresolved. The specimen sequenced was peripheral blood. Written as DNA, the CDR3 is TGTGCCACCAGCAGACCGACGGGTTCACCCCTCCACTTT. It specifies CATSRPTGSPLHF.